The T cell receptor beta chain under discussion was sequenced for a study of T cells expressing NK-cell markers. The wider study: Sorted CD3+CD56+NKG2C+, CD3+CD56+NKG2C- and CD3+CD56-NKG2C+ T-cell subsets were beta-chain profiled. Study-wide findings and caveats: A range of about 1.0-7.0% of CD8+ T cells consisted of dominant NKG2C+ clonotypes in more than five donors.

Germline CDR1 reads SGHNT; CDR2 reads YYREEE (reference sequence). CDR3 length: 17 residues. The cDNA for TCR beta came from 5'RACE template switching with UMIs. TCRdb reprocessed the 5' RACE reads and reports one entry per CDR3 protein, with no DNA. The sample table sets out 400,000 to 500,000 distinct CDR3 sequences. Of note for this clonotype: Its target is unknown.

V usage is TRBV5-4 and J usage is TRBJ2-1; TCRdb selects TRBD1, and the lack of DNA leaves this call unchecked. What was sequenced was blood T cells: a sorted CD56 or NKG2C T cell subset, CD4+ or CD8+ T cells, or bulk PBMC T cells (not recorded which). The sequence was collected from a woman aged 18-69 years in good health. The CDR3 is CASSVGSARQGRNEQFF.